Following are 22 T cell receptor beta chains from one sample sequenced in a study of cytomegalovirus exposure and HLA in healthy donors. The PCR made use of 60 Vbeta and 13 Jbeta primers. Data came from immunoSEQ multiplex PCR; TCRdb stores just in-frame clones and leaves some out. The repertoire consists of 100,000 to 120,000 clones, with 75% to 90% occurring once and the leading ten covering approximately 6.9%. Sequenced sample: PBMCs. The source is a young man in good health and CMV-seropositive.

The rearrangement joins TRBV6-5 to TRBJ2-5; no definite D call. The assigned J gene may be wrong: the sequence end matches TRBJ2-7 better. CDR3 length equals 13 residues. CDR1 and CDR2 from the germline V gene are MNHEY and SVGAGI. The CDR3: CASSYTSTYEQYF. In DNA, the CDR3 is TGTGCCAGCAGTTACACGAGTACCTACGAGCAGTACTTC.

The chain combines TRBV19 with TRBJ1-5; the match to TRBD1 covers 10 bases. Trimming took 4 bases from V and 5 from J; bases not matched to a gene: 5. Germline V gene data show CDR1 as LNHDA and CDR2 as SQIVND (reference sequence). The CDR3 length is 15 residues. CDR3 sequence (DNA): TGTGCCAGTAGTAGGGGGACAGGGGCATATCAGCCCCAGCATTTT. Its protein product is CASSRGTGAYQPQHF.

A few counts support this clone. The V call is TRBV4-3, the J call TRBJ1-1; D is unclear. CDR3 length: 18 residues. Trimming removed 1 base at V and 4 bases at J, with 22 bases between. Germline CDR1 LGHNA, CDR2 YSLEER. The CDR3 loop reads CASSQVATPRIDGTEAFF. CDR3 DNA: TGCGCCAGCAGCCAAGTGGCCACCCCCAGGATTGATGGCACTGAAGCTTTCTTT.

V and J are TRBV5-1 and TRBJ1-1; 9 bases are shared with TRBD1. The junction had 3 bases not matched to a gene; V was cut back by 3 bases and J by 0 bases. There are 15 residues in the CDR3. Germline CDR1 SGHRS, CDR2 YFSETQ. CDR3 loop: CASSSGTGMNTEAFF. The CDR3 DNA is TGCGCCAGCAGCTCCGGGACAGGGATGAACACTGAAGCTTTCTTT.

The chain carries TRBV5-1 and TRBJ1-4, with TRBD1 as a possible D gene (5 bases). V lost 0 bases to trimming and J lost 8 bases, with 11 bases between them. Germline V gene sequence: CDR1 SGHRS, CDR2 YFSETQ. This CDR3 contains 14 residues. Written as DNA, the CDR3 is TGCGCCAGCAGCTTGGCGCAGGGTGGGGAAAAACTGTTTTTT. Protein sequence: CASSLAQGGEKLFF.

The chain links TRBV11-2 to TRBJ1-6, with 9 positions matching TRBD1. V trimming: 5 bases; J trimming: 9 bases; junction bases outside the gene matches: 5. The CDR3 is 14 amino acids. The germline gives CDR1 SGHAT, CDR2 FQNNGV. CDR3: CASSATGGVSPLHF. In DNA, the CDR3 is TGTGCCAGCAGCGCGACAGGGGGAGTTTCACCCCTCCACTTT.

V is TRBV30 and J is TRBJ1-1, with D possibly being TRBD1 (5 bases). CDR1 GTSNPN and CDR2 SVGIG come from the germline V gene (reference sequence). This CDR3 has 15 amino acids. The ends were cut back, 0 bases at V and 0 bases at J, with 11 bases in the middle. The CDR3 DNA reads TGTGCCTGGAGTGTACAGGAGACCTTGAACACTGAAGCTTTCTTT. Translating gives CAWSVQETLNTEAFF.

The chain links TRBV5-1 to TRBJ1-5; TRBD1 agrees at 7 bases. Germline-derived CDR1 and CDR2 are SGHRS and YFSETQ. This CDR3 contains 15 residues. V shed 4 bases, J shed 5 bases, and the junction held 9 bases outside the gene matches. The CDR3 coding sequence is TGCGCCAGCAGCCCCGGACTGGGGACAGATCAGCCCCAGCATTTT. This codes for CASSPGLGTDQPQHF.

This clone was seen a few times. The rearrangement links TRBV6-1 to TRBJ2-7, with 8 bases identical to TRBD1. This CDR3 spans 16 amino acids. V gave up 4 bases and J gave up 7 bases; unmatched junction bases: 15. Germline V gives CDR1 MNHNS, CDR2 SASEGT. The CDR3 loop reads CASSVTGVLGPGEQYF. CDR3 in DNA: TGTGCCAGCAGTGTGACAGGGGTACTCGGTCCCGGAGAGCAGTACTTC.

This rearrangement joins TRBV29-1 to TRBJ1-1; no reliable D call. The V gene's germline CDR1 is SQVTM and CDR2 ANQGSEA. Trimming stripped 4 bases from V and 0 bases from J, with 6 bases between. This CDR3 is built from 12 residues. The CDR3 bases are TGCAGCGTTGGTCACATGAACACTGAAGCTTTCTTT. It codes for CSVGHMNTEAFF.

The chain recombines TRBV2 with TRBJ2-7; D gene ambiguous. Per germline, CDR1 SNHLY and CDR2 FYNNEI. The CDR3 sequence is 15 residues long. Trimming stripped 3 bases from V and 3 bases from J, with 15 bases between. The CDR3 sequence is CASSEEQTLFYEQYF. The DNA of the CDR3 is TGTGCCAGCAGTGAGGAGCAGACCCTCTTCTACGAGCAGTACTTC.

This clone was recorded only once. The chain combines TRBV4-1 with TRBJ1-2, with D possibly being TRBD1 (5 bases). V lost 0 bases to trimming and J lost 0 bases, with 8 bases between them. The CDR3 consists of 15 residues. From germline, CDR1 is MGHRA and CDR2 YSYEKL. CDR3 sequence: CASSQEVTANYGYTF. The CDR3 nucleotides read TGCGCCAGCAGCCAAGAGGTGACAGCTAACTATGGCTACACCTTC.

The chain recombines TRBV4-1 with TRBJ1-2; D not certain. CDR3 length equals 14 residues. Deletions cut 0 bases from V and 8 bases from J, with 13 bases between. CDR1 and CDR2 (germline): MGHRA, YSYEKL. DNA for the CDR3: TGCGCCAGCAGCCAAGATTCAGCAGGATGGGGCTACACCTTC. As protein: CASSQDSAGWGYTF.

Only a few counts were recorded for this clone. This chain joins TRBV10-2 and TRBJ2-5; TRBD2 agrees at 7 bases. This CDR3 comprises 14 residues. The germline V gene has CDR1 WSHSY and CDR2 SAAADI. After removal of 2 bases from V and 1 base from J, the junction contained 1 base not matched to a gene. CDR3 DNA sequence: TGCGCCAGCAGTGAGAGCGGGGCCCAAGAGACCCAGTACTTC. It is translated as CASSESGAQETQYF.

This clone showed up just a few times. The chain links TRBV28 to TRBJ2-3; D is undetermined. Between the trimmed V and J ends, which lost 2 bases and 2 bases, there was a span of 8 bases. Germline loops: CDR1 MDHEN, CDR2 SYDVKM. The CDR3 covers 14 residues. Written as DNA, the CDR3 is TGTGCCAGCAGTTTACGCAGGTACACAGATACGCAGTATTTT. Protein sequence: CASSLRRYTDTQYF.

The chain has TRBV20-1 and TRBJ2-1; D ambiguous. Germline V gene sequence: CDR1 DFQATT, CDR2 SNEGSKA (reference sequence). The CDR3 runs to 11 residues. The V end was cut by 5 bases, the J end by 5 bases, with 7 bases between. The CDR3: CSAFSDNEQFF. The CDR3 DNA reads as TGCAGTGCTTTCAGTGACAATGAGCAGTTCTTC.

The V call is TRBV19, the J call TRBJ2-2, with 9 positions matching TRBD1. The CDR3 runs to 15 residues. With 6 bases clipped from V and 4 bases from J, the junction kept 6 bases outside the gene matches. Germline V gene lookup returns CDR1 LNHDA and CDR2 SQIVND (reference sequence). This CDR3 is CASRTGQGITGELFF. The CDR3 nucleotides are TGTGCCAGTAGGACAGGACAGGGGATCACCGGGGAGCTGTTTTTT.

The rearrangement joins TRBV30 to TRBJ1-2, with 9 bases identical to TRBD1. J gave up 8 bases and V 2 bases, and 6 bases lay outside the gene matches. This CDR3 has 13 residues. Germline lookup yields CDR1 GTSNPN and CDR2 SVGIG (reference sequence). The DNA of the CDR3 is TGTGCCTGGAGTACGACAGGGGGGAGCGGCTACACCTTC. The encoded protein is CAWSTTGGSGYTF.

V usage is TRBV7-3 and J usage is TRBJ1-2; 9 bases align to TRBD1. Germline V lookup: CDR1 SGHTA, CDR2 FQGTGA. The J segment lost 8 bases and the V segment lost 4 bases, leaving 5 bases of the junction unmatched. The CDR3 runs to 13 residues. CDR3 loop: CASSSDRGYGYTF. The CDR3 nucleotides read TGTGCCAGCAGCTCCGACAGGGGGTACGGCTACACCTTC.

The chain joins TRBV7-3 to TRBJ2-3; 9 bases fit TRBD2. Trimming took 2 bases from V and 6 from J; bases not matched to a gene: 6. CDR3 size: 15 residues. Germline CDR1 reads SGHTA; CDR2 reads FQGTGA. DNA of the CDR3: TGTGCCAGCAGCTTAGGCGGGGGGGCTGGGGATACGCAGTATTTT. This encodes CASSLGGGAGDTQYF.

The chain has TRBV4-1 and TRBJ2-3, with 7 positions matching TRBD2. The CDR3 is made up of 15 amino acids. Germline V lookup: CDR1 MGHRA, CDR2 YSYEKL. V dropped 4 bases and J dropped 2; count of bases not matched to a gene: 6. The CDR3 coding sequence is TGCGCCAGCAGCCGGGGAGGACTAGACACAGATACGCAGTATTTT. It specifies CASSRGGLDTDTQYF.

This chain uses TRBV7-2 with TRBJ2-7; the match to TRBD2 covers 8 bases. The CDR3 has 14 amino acids. V trimming: 6 bases; J trimming: 2 bases; junction bases outside the gene matches: 6. Per the germline V gene, CDR1 is SGHTA and CDR2 is FQGNSA. CDR3 nucleotide sequence: TGTGCCAGCAGTCCTGGAGCGGGGGCCTACGAGCAGTACTTC. It codes for CASSPGAGAYEQYF.